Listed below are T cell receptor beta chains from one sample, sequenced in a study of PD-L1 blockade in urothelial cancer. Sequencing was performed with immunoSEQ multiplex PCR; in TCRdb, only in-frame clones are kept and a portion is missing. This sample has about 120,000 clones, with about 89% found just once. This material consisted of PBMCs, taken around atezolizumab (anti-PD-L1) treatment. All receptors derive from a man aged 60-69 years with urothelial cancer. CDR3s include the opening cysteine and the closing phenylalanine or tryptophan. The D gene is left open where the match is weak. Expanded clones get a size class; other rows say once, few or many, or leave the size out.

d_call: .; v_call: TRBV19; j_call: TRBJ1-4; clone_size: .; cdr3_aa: CASSIDSTGRANEKLFF; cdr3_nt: TGTGCCAGTAGTATAGATTCTACAGGGCGCGCTAATGAAAAACTGTTTTTT
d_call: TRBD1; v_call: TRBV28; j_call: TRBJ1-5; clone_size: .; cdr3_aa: CASSMATGGSNQPQHF; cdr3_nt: TGTGCCAGCAGTATGGCGACAGGGGGGAGCAATCAGCCCCAGCATTTT
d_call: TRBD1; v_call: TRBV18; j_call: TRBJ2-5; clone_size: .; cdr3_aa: CASSPTGGAGETQYF; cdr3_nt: TGTGCCAGCTCACCTACAGGGGGCGCGGGGGAGACCCAGTACTTC
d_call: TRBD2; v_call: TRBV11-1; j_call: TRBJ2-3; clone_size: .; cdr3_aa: CASSLPRLARSTDTQYF; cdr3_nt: TGTGCCAGCAGCTTACCCCGACTAGCGAGAAGCACAGATACGCAGTATTTT
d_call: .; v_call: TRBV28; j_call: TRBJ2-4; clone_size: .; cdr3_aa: CASSLWAGASKNIQYF; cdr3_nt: TGTGCCAGCAGTTTATGGGCGGGGGCTTCCAAAAACATTCAGTACTTC
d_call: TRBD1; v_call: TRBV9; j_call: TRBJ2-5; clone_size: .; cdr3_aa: CASSGQGTWVQYF; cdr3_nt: TGTGCCAGCAGCGGACAGGGGACCTGGGTCCAGTACTTC
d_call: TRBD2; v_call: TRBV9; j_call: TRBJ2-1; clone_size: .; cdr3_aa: CASSVEGAGAGNEQFF; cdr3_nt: TGTGCCAGCAGCGTAGAGGGAGCGGGAGCTGGGAATGAGCAGTTCTTC
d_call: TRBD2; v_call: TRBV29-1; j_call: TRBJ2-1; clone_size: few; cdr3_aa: CSGKTSGSMNEQFF; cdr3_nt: TGCAGCGGGAAGACTAGCGGGAGTATGAATGAGCAGTTCTTC
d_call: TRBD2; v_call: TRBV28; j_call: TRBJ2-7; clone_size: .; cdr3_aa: CASSFPSLTSLSSYEQYF; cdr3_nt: TGTGCCAGCAGTTTTCCCTCCCTGACTAGCCTTAGCTCCTACGAGCAGTACTTC
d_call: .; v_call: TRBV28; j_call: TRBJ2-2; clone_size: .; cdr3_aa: CASCEGSGTGELFF; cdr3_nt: TGTGCCAGCTGCGAAGGGTCAGGGACCGGGGAGCTGTTTTTT
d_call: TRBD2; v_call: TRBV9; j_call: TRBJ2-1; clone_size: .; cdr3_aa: CASSVGSSGADNEQFF; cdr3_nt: TGTGCCAGCAGCGTAGGGAGTAGCGGGGCGGATAATGAGCAGTTCTTC
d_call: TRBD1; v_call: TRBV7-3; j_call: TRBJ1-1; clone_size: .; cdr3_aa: CASSLGQGTEAFF; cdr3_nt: TGTGCCAGCAGCCTTGGACAGGGCACTGAAGCTTTCTTT
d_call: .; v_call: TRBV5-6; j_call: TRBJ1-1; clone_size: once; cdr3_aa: CASSLVQGFDTEAFF; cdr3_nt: TGTGCCAGCAGCTTGGTTCAGGGGTTCGACACTGAAGCTTTCTTT
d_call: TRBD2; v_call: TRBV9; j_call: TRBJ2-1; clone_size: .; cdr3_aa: CASSYGLAGYNEQFF; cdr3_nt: TGTGCCAGCAGCTACGGACTAGCGGGATACAATGAGCAGTTCTTC
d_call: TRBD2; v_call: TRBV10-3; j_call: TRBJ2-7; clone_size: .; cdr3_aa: CAISEGDGDYYEQYF; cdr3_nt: TGTGCCATCAGTGAGGGAGACGGGGACTACTACGAGCAGTACTTC
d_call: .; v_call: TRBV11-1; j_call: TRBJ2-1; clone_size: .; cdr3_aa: CASSQGRLLLDEQFF; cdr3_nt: TGTGCCAGCAGCCAGGGGAGACTGCTCTTAGATGAGCAGTTCTTC
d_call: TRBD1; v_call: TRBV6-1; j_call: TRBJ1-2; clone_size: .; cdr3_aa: CASSDYRGLGYTF; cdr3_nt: TGTGCCAGCAGTGATTACAGGGGACTTGGCTACACCTTC
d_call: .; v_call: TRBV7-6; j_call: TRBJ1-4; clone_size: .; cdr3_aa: CASSLLGGDNEKLFF; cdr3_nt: TGTGCCAGCAGCTTACTTGGGGGGGATAATGAAAAACTGTTTTTT
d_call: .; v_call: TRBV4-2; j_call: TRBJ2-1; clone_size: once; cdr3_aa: CASSQEVGGSYNEQFF; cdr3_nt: TGTGCCAGCAGCCAAGAGGTAGGGGGATCCTACAATGAGCAGTTCTTC
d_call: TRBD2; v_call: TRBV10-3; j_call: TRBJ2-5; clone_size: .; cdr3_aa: CAISAQGLAGVPETQYF; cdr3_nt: TGTGCCATCAGTGCCCAAGGCCTAGCGGGAGTCCCAGAGACCCAGTACTTC
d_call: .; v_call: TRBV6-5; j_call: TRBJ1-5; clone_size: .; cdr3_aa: CASSYSGGNQPQHF; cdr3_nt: TGTGCCAGCAGTTATTCTGGAGGCAATCAGCCCCAGCATTTT
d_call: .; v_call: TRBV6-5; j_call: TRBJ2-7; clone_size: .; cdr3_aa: CASSQLQRQNYEQYF; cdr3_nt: TGTGCCAGCAGTCAACTACAGCGACAGAACTACGAGCAGTACTTC
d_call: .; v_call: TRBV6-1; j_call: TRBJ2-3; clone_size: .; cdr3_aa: CASSRAGANTQYF; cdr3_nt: TGTGCCAGTTCGAGAGCAGGGGCGAATACGCAGTATTTT
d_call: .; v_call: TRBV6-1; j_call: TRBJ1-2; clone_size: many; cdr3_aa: CASSENGGGSYGYTF; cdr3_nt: TGTGCCAGCAGTGAAAACGGCGGGGGCAGTTATGGCTACACCTTC
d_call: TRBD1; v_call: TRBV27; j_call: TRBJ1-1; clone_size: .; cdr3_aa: CASSSGQGAFEAFF; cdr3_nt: TGTGCCAGCAGTTCGGGACAGGGGGCGTTTGAAGCTTTCTTT
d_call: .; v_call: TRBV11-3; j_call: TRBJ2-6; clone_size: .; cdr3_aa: CASSQRGGTSGANVLTF; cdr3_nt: TGTGCCAGCAGCCAAAGGGGGGGTACTTCTGGGGCCAACGTCCTGACTTTC
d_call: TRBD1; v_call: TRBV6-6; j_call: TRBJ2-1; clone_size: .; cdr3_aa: CASSYDTGVYNEQFF; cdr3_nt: TGTGCCAGCAGTTACGATACAGGGGTATACAATGAGCAGTTCTTC
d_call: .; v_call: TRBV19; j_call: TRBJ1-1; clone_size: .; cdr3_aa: CASRVDRVTEAFF; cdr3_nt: TGTGCCAGTAGGGTTGATCGGGTCACTGAAGCTTTCTTT
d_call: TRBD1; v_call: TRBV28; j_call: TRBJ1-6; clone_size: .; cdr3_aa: CASSIAGTANSPLHF; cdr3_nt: TGTGCCAGCAGTATAGCCGGGACAGCTAATTCACCCCTCCACTTT
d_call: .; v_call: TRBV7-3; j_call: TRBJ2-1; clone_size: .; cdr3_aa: CASSLQGGNEQFF; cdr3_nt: TGTGCCAGCAGCCTCCAGGGTGGCAATGAGCAGTTCTTC
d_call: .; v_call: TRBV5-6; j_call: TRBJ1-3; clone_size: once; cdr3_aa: CASSLVQGGNTIYF; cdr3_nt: TGTGCCAGCAGCTTGGTGCAGGGGGGAAACACCATATATTTT
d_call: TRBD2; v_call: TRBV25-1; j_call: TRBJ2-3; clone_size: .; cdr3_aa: CASSGRTSESTDTQYF; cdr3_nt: TGTGCCAGCAGTGGCCGGACTAGCGAGAGCACAGATACGCAGTATTTT
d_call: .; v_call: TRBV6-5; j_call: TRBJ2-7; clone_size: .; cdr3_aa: CASAHLGSGYEQYF; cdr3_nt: TGTGCCAGCGCTCACCTGGGGAGCGGCTACGAGCAGTACTTC
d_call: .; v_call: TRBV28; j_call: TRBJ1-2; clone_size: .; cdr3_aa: CASSLGEDYYGYTF; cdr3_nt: TGTGCCAGCAGTTTAGGGGAGGACTACTATGGCTACACCTTC
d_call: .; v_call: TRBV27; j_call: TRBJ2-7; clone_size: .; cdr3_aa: CASSGGRALYEQYF; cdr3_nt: TGTGCCAGCAGTGGGGGCAGGGCCCTATACGAGCAGTACTTC
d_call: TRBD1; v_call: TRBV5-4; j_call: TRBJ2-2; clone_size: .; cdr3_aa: CASSPDRGALNTGELFF; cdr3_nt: TGTGCCAGCAGCCCGGACAGGGGCGCCCTGAACACCGGGGAGCTGTTTTTT
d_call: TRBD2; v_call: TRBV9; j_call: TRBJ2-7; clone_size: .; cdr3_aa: CASSVTTGTTSGRANEQYF; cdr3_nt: TGTGCCAGCAGCGTCACCACGGGCACTACTAGCGGGAGGGCTAACGAGCAGTACTTC
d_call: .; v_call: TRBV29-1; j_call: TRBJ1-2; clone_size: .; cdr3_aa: CSVGQDGYTF; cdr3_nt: TGCAGCGTTGGACAGGATGGCTACACCTTC
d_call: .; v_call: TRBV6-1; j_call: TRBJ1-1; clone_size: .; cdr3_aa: CASTPTDTDTEAFF; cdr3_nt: TGTGCCAGCACTCCAACTGACACCGACACTGAAGCTTTCTTT
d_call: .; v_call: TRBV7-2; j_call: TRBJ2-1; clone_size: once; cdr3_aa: CASSPRRGQFF; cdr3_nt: TGTGCCAGCAGCCCCCGGAGGGGGCAGTTCTTC
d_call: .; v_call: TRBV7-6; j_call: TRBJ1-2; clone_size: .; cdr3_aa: CASSRGTEANYGYTF; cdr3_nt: TGTGCCAGCAGTAGGGGGACGGAAGCTAACTATGGCTACACCTTC
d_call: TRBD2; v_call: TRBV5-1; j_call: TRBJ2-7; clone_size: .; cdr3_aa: CASSLVAGGSYEQYF; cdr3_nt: TGCGCCAGCAGCTTGGTAGCGGGGGGGTCCTACGAGCAGTACTTC
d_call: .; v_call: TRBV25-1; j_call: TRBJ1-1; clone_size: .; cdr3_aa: CASSELGALGPEAFF; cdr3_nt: TGTGCCAGCAGTGAGTTAGGGGCCCTTGGGCCTGAAGCTTTCTTT
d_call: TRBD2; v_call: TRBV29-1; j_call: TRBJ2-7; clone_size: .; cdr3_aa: CSAARWLAGGPSYEQYF; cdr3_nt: TGCAGCGCCGCAAGGTGGCTAGCGGGAGGGCCCTCCTACGAGCAGTACTTC
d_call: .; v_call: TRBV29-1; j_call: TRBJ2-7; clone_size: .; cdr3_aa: CSVEGDSIYEQYF; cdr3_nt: TGCAGCGTTGAAGGCGACAGCATCTACGAGCAGTACTTC
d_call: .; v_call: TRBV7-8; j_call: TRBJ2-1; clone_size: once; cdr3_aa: CASSLILYNEQFF; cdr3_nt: TGTGCCAGCAGCTTAATCTTATACAATGAGCAGTTCTTC
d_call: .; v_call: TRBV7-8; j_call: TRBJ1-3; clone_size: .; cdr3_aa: CASSSGGDTIYF; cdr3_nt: TGTGCCAGCAGCTCGGGGGGGGACACCATATATTTT
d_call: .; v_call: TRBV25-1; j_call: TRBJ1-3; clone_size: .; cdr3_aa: CASSLGGSGNTIYF; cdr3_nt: TGTGCCAGCAGCTTGGGAGGTTCTGGAAACACCATATATTTT
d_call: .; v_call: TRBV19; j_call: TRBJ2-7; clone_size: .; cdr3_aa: CASWETEGRLAVYEQYF; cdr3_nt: TGTGCCAGTTGGGAAACAGAGGGCAGGCTTGCAGTTTACGAGCAGTACTTC
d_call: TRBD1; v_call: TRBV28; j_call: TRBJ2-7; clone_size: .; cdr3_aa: CASRLGQGSYEQYF; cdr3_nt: TGTGCCAGCAGATTGGGACAGGGATCCTACGAGCAGTACTTC
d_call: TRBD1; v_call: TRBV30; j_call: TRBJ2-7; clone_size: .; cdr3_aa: CACMGQGFTSYEQYF; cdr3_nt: TGTGCCTGCATGGGACAGGGGTTCACCAGCTACGAGCAGTACTTC
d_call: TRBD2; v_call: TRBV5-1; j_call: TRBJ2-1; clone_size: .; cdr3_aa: CASSSGLAGGYNEQFF; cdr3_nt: TGCGCCAGCAGCTCGGGACTAGCGGGGGGGTACAATGAGCAGTTCTTC
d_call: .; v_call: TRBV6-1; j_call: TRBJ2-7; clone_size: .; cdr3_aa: CASSTERSYEQYF; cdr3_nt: TGTGCCAGTTCAACAGAACGCTCCTACGAGCAGTACTTC
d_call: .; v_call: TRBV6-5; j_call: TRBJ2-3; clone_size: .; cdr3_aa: CASRAGQYTDTQYF; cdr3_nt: TGTGCCAGCAGGGCGGGACAGTACACAGATACGCAGTATTTT
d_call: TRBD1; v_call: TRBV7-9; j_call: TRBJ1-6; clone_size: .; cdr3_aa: CASSPRQGVNSPLHF; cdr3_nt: TGTGCCAGCAGTCCTCGACAGGGGGTGAATTCACCCCTCCACTTT
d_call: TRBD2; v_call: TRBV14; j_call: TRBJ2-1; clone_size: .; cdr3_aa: CASSQEWLGAGGPENEQFF; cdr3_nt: TGTGCCAGCAGCCAAGAATGGCTCGGGGCGGGGGGGCCGGAGAATGAGCAGTTCTTC
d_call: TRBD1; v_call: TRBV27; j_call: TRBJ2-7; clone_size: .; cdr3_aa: CASSFRGPSYEQYF; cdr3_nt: TGTGCCAGCAGTTTCAGGGGGCCATCCTACGAGCAGTACTTC
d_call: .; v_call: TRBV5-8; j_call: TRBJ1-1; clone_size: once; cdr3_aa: CASSPSWLTEAFF; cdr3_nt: TGTGCCAGCAGCCCCTCTTGGCTTACTGAAGCTTTCTTT
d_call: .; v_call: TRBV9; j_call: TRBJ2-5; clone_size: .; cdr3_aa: CASSVSRDSRLTQYF; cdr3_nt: TGTGCCAGCAGCGTGTCCCGGGACTCCAGATTGACCCAGTACTTC
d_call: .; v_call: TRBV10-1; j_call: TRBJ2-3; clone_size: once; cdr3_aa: CASSESKADTSTDTQYF; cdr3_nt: TGCGCCAGCAGTGAGTCGAAGGCCGACACTAGCACAGATACGCAGTATTTT